The 32 T cell receptor beta chains in this list originate from one sample, sequenced in a study of shared clonotypes between healthy human individuals. Measured with immunoSEQ multiplex PCR; TCRdb has only the in-frame clones, and not every one. Among roughly 380,000 clones listed, 90% to 97% were seen once. Sequenced: memory CD8+ T cells sorted from blood. Documented subset: CD45RO+ cells pooled with CCR7-negative TemRA cells. The receptors shown here come from a man aged 25-45 years in good health.

The J gene is TRBJ2-5, the V gene TRBV4-1; 8 bases agree with TRBD2. V trimming: 4 bases; J trimming: 4 bases; junction bases outside the gene matches: 8. Germline V gene lookup returns CDR1 MGHRA and CDR2 YSYEKL. The CDR3 is 15 amino acids. CDR3 nucleotides: TGCGCCAGCAGCCCGCAAGGGGCGGGAGGAGAGACCCAGTACTTC. Protein sequence: CASSPQGAGGETQYF.

The V gene is TRBV7-2, the J gene TRBJ2-1; D not resolved. Germline CDR1 and CDR2: SGHTA and FQGNSA. Trimming left V 1 base short and J 0 bases short, with 10 bases between. This CDR3 region has 16 residues. The CDR3 here is CASSLESRSSYNEQFF. DNA of the CDR3: TGTGCCAGCAGCTTAGAATCCAGGAGCTCCTACAATGAGCAGTTCTTC.

This sequence joins TRBV14 and TRBJ2-2; D perhaps matches TRBD2 (6 bases). The ends were cut back, 4 bases at V and 6 bases at J, with 15 bases in the middle. Per germline, CDR1 SGHDN and CDR2 FVKESK. The CDR3 sequence is 15 residues long. Written as DNA, the CDR3 is TGTGCCAGCAGCCCCACCGGGGGTGTGCCCGGGGAGCTGTTTTTT. Protein sequence: CASSPTGGVPGELFF.

This chain links TRBV7-2 with TRBJ2-1, with D hard to call. This CDR3 comprises 14 residues. Germline V gives CDR1 SGHTA, CDR2 FQGNSA. V shed 5 bases and J shed 4 bases, with 12 bases lying between them. Here the CDR3 DNA reads TGTGCCAGCAGCCGACCGGACCGGTACAATGAGCAGTTCTTC. Amino acid sequence: CASSRPDRYNEQFF.

This chain uses TRBV9 with TRBJ2-7; D is undetermined. Germline lookup yields CDR1 SGDLS and CDR2 YYNGEE. V was pared by 4 bases and J by 6 bases, with 17 bases between. CDR3 length: 14 amino acids. The CDR3, as DNA: TGTGCCAGCAGCTCCCGCCTAGAGCCCGTCGAGCAGTACTTC. Translated, it gives CASSSRLEPVEQYF.

This chain joins TRBV2 and TRBJ2-5; 7 bases fit TRBD1. V shed 5 bases and J 5 bases; nucleotides not matched to a gene: 8. Per the germline V gene, CDR1 is SNHLY and CDR2 is FYNNEI. This CDR3 comprises 14 residues. CDR3 loop: CASSRQGVGETQYF. CDR3 DNA: TGTGCCAGCAGTCGTCAGGGGGTAGGGGAGACCCAGTACTTC.

The chain recombines TRBV29-1 with TRBJ2-1; possibly TRBD1 for D (6 bases). V was shortened by 2 bases and J by 9 bases, with 14 bases between the two germline ends. The CDR3 covers 13 residues. Germline CDR1 and CDR2: SQVTM and ANQGSEA. The CDR3 spells CSVEFGTQGEQFF. CDR3 DNA sequence: TGCAGCGTTGAATTTGGGACACAGGGTGAGCAGTTCTTC.

Turning to this clone: Other nucleotide sequences from this sample produce the same CDR3. The chain couples TRBV20-1 to TRBJ2-1; D is uncertain. CDR1 is DFQATT and CDR2 is SNEGSKA in the germline V gene (reference sequence). Between the trimmed V and J ends, which lost 3 bases and 4 bases, there was a span of 4 bases. The CDR3 extends over 11 amino acids. CDR3 region: CSASRYNEQFF. CDR3 coding DNA: TGCAGTGCTAGTCGTTACAATGAGCAGTTCTTC.

The rearrangement joins TRBV4-2 to TRBJ2-1; D is perhaps TRBD2 (5 bases). The V gene's germline CDR1 is LGHNA and CDR2 YNFKEQ. V was pared by 0 bases and J by 4 bases, with 10 bases between. The length of the CDR3 is 15 residues. The CDR3 protein is CASSQEGAAYNEQFF. The CDR3 DNA reads TGTGCCAGCAGCCAAGAGGGAGCGGCGTACAATGAGCAGTTCTTC.

The chain recombines TRBV19 with TRBJ2-3, with 9 bases identical to TRBD2. This CDR3 is built from 15 residues. V shed 5 bases and J 1 base; nucleotides not matched to a gene: 4. Germline-derived CDR1 and CDR2 are LNHDA and SQIVND (reference sequence). The CDR3 nucleotides read TGTGCCAGTAGTCCGGCTAGCGGGGGCACAGATACGCAGTATTTT. Protein sequence: CASSPASGGTDTQYF.

V is TRBV7-2 and J is TRBJ2-7; 10 positions agree with TRBD2. The length of the CDR3 is 15 residues. CDR1 is SGHTA and CDR2 is FQGNSA in the germline V gene. Trimming at V came to 4 bases and at J to 2 bases, leaving 5 bases not matched to a gene. In nucleotides, the CDR3 is TGTGCCAGCAGCTCTAGCGGGAGATCGACCTACGAGCAGTACTTC. Its protein is CASSSSGRSTYEQYF.

The rearrangement links TRBV7-9 to TRBJ1-1, with TRBD1 matching 7 bases. The CDR3 spans 12 residues. From germline, CDR1 is SEHNR and CDR2 FQNEAQ (reference sequence). Trimming took 3 bases from V and 13 from J; bases not matched to a gene: 8. CDR3 DNA sequence: TGTGCCAGCAGCTTTTTAGGGGGCCTCGGTTTCTTT. The encoded protein is CASSFLGGLGFF.

Details on this clone: This same CDR3 is encoded by further DNA sequences in the sample. The chain has TRBV30 and TRBJ2-5; D unclear. From germline, CDR1 is GTSNPN and CDR2 SVGIG (reference sequence). The CDR3 covers 10 residues. Between the trimmed V and J ends, which lost 2 bases and 4 bases, there was a span of 2 bases. The CDR3 nucleotides are TGTGCCTGGAGTCGAGAGACCCAGTACTTC. It is translated as CAWSRETQYF.

The chain couples TRBV28 to TRBJ2-7; 12 bases are shared with TRBD1. The CDR3 length is 15 residues. Germline values: CDR1 MDHEN, CDR2 SYDVKM. Trimming removed 7 bases from V and 4 bases from J; junction bases left unmatched: 8. The DNA of the CDR3 is TGTGCCAGCACTCACCGGGACAGGGGGCCTTACGAGCAGTACTTC. Translation: CASTHRDRGPYEQYF.

V and J are TRBV7-9 and TRBJ2-1, with D possibly being TRBD1 or TRBD2 (5 bases each). This CDR3 has 11 amino acids. CDR1 and CDR2 from the germline V gene are SEHNR and FQNEAQ (reference sequence). Trimming pared 7 bases from V and 13 bases from J, leaving 14 bases between. The CDR3 sequence is CASTQPGPQFF. The CDR3, as DNA: TGTGCCAGCACACAACCGGGACCCCAGTTCTTC. The full variable domain, with the rest looked up from reference TRBV7-9 and TRBJ2-1, is DTGVSQNPRHKITKRGQNVTFRCDPISEHNRLYWYRQTLGQGPEFLTYFQNEAQLEKSRLLSDRFSAERPKGSFSTLEIQRTEQGDSAMYLCASTQPGPQFFGPGTRLTVL.

This chain joins TRBV4-1 and TRBJ2-5; D is unclear. The CDR3 sequence is 14 residues long. V was shortened by 2 bases and J by 2 bases, with 9 bases between the two germline ends. CDR1 and CDR2 (germline): MGHRA, YSYEKL. The CDR3 sequence: CASSQSQIQETQYF. CDR3 DNA: TGCGCCAGCAGCCAATCACAGATTCAAGAGACCCAGTACTTC.

The V and J genes are TRBV6-4 and TRBJ1-2, with a tentative D call TRBD1 (6 bases). V was pared by 4 bases and J by 4 bases, with 13 bases between. This CDR3 has 14 residues. From germline, CDR1 is MRHNA and CDR2 SNTAGT. Here the CDR3 DNA reads TGTGCCAGCAGTGTGCAGGGGATTTCCTATGGCTACACCTTC. Its translation is CASSVQGISYGYTF.

This clone has more than one count but fewer than ten. The chain has TRBV10-3 and TRBJ1-1; D remains ambiguous. Germline V CDR1 and CDR2: ENHRY, SYGVKD. This CDR3 is built from 11 residues. Trimming shortened V by 5 bases and J by 8 bases, and 9 bases separated the two germline ends. The CDR3 DNA reads TGTGCCATCAGTTCACCGGACGAAGCTTTCTTT. Translated, it gives CAISSPDEAFF.

This chain links TRBV5-1 with TRBJ2-3; D possibly corresponds to TRBD2 (7 bases). The germline CDR1 and CDR2 sequences are SGHRS and YFSETQ. Trimming removed 3 bases at V and 5 bases at J, with 19 bases between. There are 16 residues in the CDR3. CDR3 in DNA: TGCGCCAGCAGCTCGGGGCGGGGGCGCGAAGAAGATACGCAGTATTTT. Its protein is CASSSGRGREEDTQYF.

The chain combines TRBV4-1 with TRBJ2-3; 7 bases are shared with TRBD2. The CDR3 length is 13 residues. V lost 3 bases, J lost 3 bases, and 0 bases stayed unmatched. The germline V gene encodes CDR1 MGHRA and CDR2 YSYEKL. Written as DNA, the CDR3 is TGCGCCAGCAGCCAGCGGGAGACAGATACGCAGTATTTT. Residues: CASSQRETDTQYF.

The chain uses TRBV7-6 and TRBJ1-4; D is uncertain. V gave up 5 bases and J gave up 2 bases, with 6 bases separating them. CDR1 is SGHVS, CDR2 FNYEAQ, per germline. The CDR3 loop spans 13 amino acids. The CDR3 spells CASSPGTNEKLFF. The DNA for the CDR3 is TGTGCCAGCAGCCCAGGCACTAATGAAAAACTGTTTTTT. Supplemented by reference TRBV7-6 and TRBJ1-4, the full variable domain reads GAGVSQSPRYKVTKRGQDVALRCDPISGHVSLYWYRQALGQGPEFLTYFNYEAQQDKSGLPNDRFSAERPEGSISTLTIQRTEQRDSAMYRCASSPGTNEKLFFGSGTQLSVL.

This chain uses TRBV7-2 with TRBJ1-1; D is unclear. The CDR3 spans 14 residues. Germline values: CDR1 SGHTA, CDR2 FQGNSA. V was trimmed by 2 bases and J by 0 bases, leaving 7 bases between them. The CDR3 nucleotides are TGTGCCAGCAGCTTAAGGATCATGAACACTGAAGCTTTCTTT. It codes for CASSLRIMNTEAFF.

The chain joins TRBV30 to TRBJ2-2, with 9 nucleotides matching TRBD2. The CDR3 has 14 amino acids. The J segment lost 7 bases and the V segment lost 3 bases, leaving 6 bases of the junction unmatched. CDR1 is GTSNPN and CDR2 is SVGIG in the germline V gene (reference sequence). The CDR3 coding sequence is TGTGCCTGGAGACTAGCGGGTTCGGGCGGGGAGCTGTTTTTT. Amino acid sequence: CAWRLAGSGGELFF.

This clone was detected a few times. The rearrangement uses TRBV28 and TRBJ2-7; perhaps TRBD1 as D (5 bases). Germline lookup yields CDR1 MDHEN and CDR2 SYDVKM. The CDR3 loop spans 13 amino acids. Trimming pared 3 bases from V and 0 bases from J, leaving 6 bases between. CDR3 DNA sequence: TGTGCCAGCAGTTTGGACAACTCCTACGAGCAGTACTTC. Translating gives CASSLDNSYEQYF. Drawing the rest from reference TRBV28 and TRBJ2-7, the complete variable domain is DVKVTQSSRYLVKRTGEKVFLECVQDMDHENMFWYRQDPGLGLRLIYFSYDVKMKEKGDIPEGYSVSREKKERFSLILESASTNQTSMYLCASSLDNSYEQYFGPGTRLTVT.

V and J are TRBV19 and TRBJ2-5; the D is unclear. V shed 3 bases and J shed 2 bases, with 7 bases lying between them. From germline, CDR1 is LNHDA and CDR2 SQIVND (reference sequence). The CDR3 has 13 residues. CDR3 bases: TGTGCCAGTAGTATTAGCCAACAAGAGACCCAGTACTTC. Residues: CASSISQQETQYF.

The V gene is TRBV28, the J gene TRBJ2-1; TRBD1 matches 9 bases. The germline V gene has CDR1 MDHEN and CDR2 SYDVKM. The CDR3 spans 14 residues. V trimming: 8 bases; J trimming: 9 bases; junction bases outside the gene matches: 11. The CDR3 region has the DNA TGTGCCAGCGGACAGGGGTTGAGCTCGGGTGAGCAGTTCTTC. Its translation is CASGQGLSSGEQFF. The variable domain in full, with the rest retrieved from reference TRBV28 and TRBJ2-1, is DVKVTQSSRYLVKRTGEKVFLECVQDMDHENMFWYRQDPGLGLRLIYFSYDVKMKEKGDIPEGYSVSREKKERFSLILESASTNQTSMYLCASGQGLSSGEQFFGPGTRLTVL.

The rearrangement joins TRBV28 to TRBJ1-1; D is unclear. CDR1 and CDR2 from the germline V gene are MDHEN and SYDVKM. The V end lost 2 bases, the J end lost 4 bases, and 14 bases lay between the germline ends. This CDR3 region has 15 residues. This chain's CDR3 is CASSLSQAGVTEAFF. The DNA of the CDR3 is TGTGCCAGCAGTTTAAGCCAGGCTGGGGTCACTGAAGCTTTCTTT. The entire variable domain, with the rest obtained from reference TRBV28 and TRBJ1-1, is as follows: DVKVTQSSRYLVKRTGEKVFLECVQDMDHENMFWYRQDPGLGLRLIYFSYDVKMKEKGDIPEGYSVSREKKERFSLILESASTNQTSMYLCASSLSQAGVTEAFFGQGTRLTVV.

The rearrangement links TRBV4-1 to TRBJ2-3; no reliable D call. Germline V gene lookup returns CDR1 MGHRA and CDR2 YSYEKL. This CDR3 has 11 amino acids. The germline V and J ends were trimmed by 4 bases and 3 bases, with 2 bases remaining between them. The CDR3 region is CASSLTDTQYF. CDR3 coding DNA: TGCGCCAGCAGCCTAACAGATACGCAGTATTTT.

The rearrangement joins TRBV5-1 to TRBJ2-1; D is possibly TRBD2 (5 bases). The CDR3 contains 14 residues. Trimming stripped 5 bases from V and 3 bases from J, with 12 bases between. Per the germline V gene, CDR1 is SGHRS and CDR2 is YFSETQ. DNA of the CDR3: TGCGCCAGCAGTTTTAGCGAGGTCTACAATGAGCAGTTCTTC. Protein sequence: CASSFSEVYNEQFF.

In this sample, this clone turned up once. V is TRBV29-1 and J is TRBJ2-7; D remains ambiguous. Germline V gene sequence: CDR1 SQVTM, CDR2 ANQGSEA. V lost 4 bases and J lost 3, with 7 bases in between. This CDR3 spans 11 amino acids. The chain's CDR3 is CSVGIYYEQYF. CDR3 bases: TGCAGCGTTGGGATCTACTACGAGCAGTACTTC.

The genes are TRBV7-9 and TRBJ2-5; D is uncertain. The V end was cut by 5 bases, the J end by 3 bases, with 10 bases between. The V gene's germline CDR1 is SEHNR and CDR2 FQNEAQ (reference sequence). The CDR3 totals 13 residues. CDR3 region: CASSQDPEETQYF. The CDR3 region has the DNA TGTGCCAGCAGCCAGGACCCGGAAGAGACCCAGTACTTC. Drawing the rest from reference TRBV7-9 and TRBJ2-5, the complete variable domain is DTGVSQNPRHKITKRGQNVTFRCDPISEHNRLYWYRQTLGQGPEFLTYFQNEAQLEKSRLLSDRFSAERPKGSFSTLEIQRTEQGDSAMYLCASSQDPEETQYFGPGTRLLVL.

The chain joins TRBV11-3 to TRBJ2-3; 15 bases map to TRBD2. V shed 5 bases, J shed 3 bases, and the junction held 6 bases outside the gene matches. Germline assignment: CDR1 SGHNT and CDR2 YENEEA. CDR3 length: 17 amino acids. The CDR3, as DNA: TGTGCCAGCAGCAGGGGACTAGCGGGAGGAAGAACAGATACGCAGTATTTT. This encodes CASSRGLAGGRTDTQYF.